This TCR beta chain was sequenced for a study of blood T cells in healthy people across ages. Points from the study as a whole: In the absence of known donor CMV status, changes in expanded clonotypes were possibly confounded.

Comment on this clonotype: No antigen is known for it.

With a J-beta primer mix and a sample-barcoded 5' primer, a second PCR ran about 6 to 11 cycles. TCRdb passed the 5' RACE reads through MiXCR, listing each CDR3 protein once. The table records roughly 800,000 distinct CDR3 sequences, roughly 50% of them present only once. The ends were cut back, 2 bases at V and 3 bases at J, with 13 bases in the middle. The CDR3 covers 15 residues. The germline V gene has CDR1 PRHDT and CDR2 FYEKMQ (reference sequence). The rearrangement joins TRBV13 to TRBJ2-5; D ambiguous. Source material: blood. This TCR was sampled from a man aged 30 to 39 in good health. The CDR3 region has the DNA TGTGCCAGCAGCTTATCCTTCGTGGGTGAAGAGACCCAGTACTTC. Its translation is CASSLSFVGEETQYF.